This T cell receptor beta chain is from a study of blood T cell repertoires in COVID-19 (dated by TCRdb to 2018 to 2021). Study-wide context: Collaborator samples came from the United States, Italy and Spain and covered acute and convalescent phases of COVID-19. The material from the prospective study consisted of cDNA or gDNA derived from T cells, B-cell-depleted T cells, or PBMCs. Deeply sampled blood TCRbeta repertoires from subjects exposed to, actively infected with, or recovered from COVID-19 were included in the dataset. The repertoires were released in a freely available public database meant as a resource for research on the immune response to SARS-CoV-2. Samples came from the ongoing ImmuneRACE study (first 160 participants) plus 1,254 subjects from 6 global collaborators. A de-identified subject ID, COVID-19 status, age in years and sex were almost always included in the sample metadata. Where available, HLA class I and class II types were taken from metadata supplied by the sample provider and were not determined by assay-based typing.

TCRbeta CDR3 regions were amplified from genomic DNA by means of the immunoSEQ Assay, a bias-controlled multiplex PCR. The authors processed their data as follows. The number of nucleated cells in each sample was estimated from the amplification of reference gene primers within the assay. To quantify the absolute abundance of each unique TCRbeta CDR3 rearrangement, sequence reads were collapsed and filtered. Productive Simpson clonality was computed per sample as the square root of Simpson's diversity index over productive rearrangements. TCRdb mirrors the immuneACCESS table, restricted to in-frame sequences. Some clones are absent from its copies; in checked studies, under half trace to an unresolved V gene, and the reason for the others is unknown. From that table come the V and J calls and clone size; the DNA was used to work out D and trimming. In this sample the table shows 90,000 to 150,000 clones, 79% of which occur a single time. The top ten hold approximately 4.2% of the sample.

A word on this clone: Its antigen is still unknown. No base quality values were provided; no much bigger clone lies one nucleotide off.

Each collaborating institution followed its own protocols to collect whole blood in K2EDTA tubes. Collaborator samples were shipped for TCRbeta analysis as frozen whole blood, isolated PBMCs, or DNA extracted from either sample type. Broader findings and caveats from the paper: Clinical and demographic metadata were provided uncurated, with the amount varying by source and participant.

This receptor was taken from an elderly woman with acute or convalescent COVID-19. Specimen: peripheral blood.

The nucleotide sequence is TGTGCCATCAGTGTGGGACAGGACTCTGGAAACACCATATATTTT. The encoded protein is CAISVGQDSGNTIYF. This chain is built from TRBV10-3 and TRBJ1-3, and TRBD1 matches 8 of the central bases. The germline V gene provides CDR1 ENHRY and CDR2 SYGVKD. The CDR3 measures 15 amino acids from cysteine to phenylalanine. Of the read, only the CDR3 DNA is kept; its 45 bases are in frame from base 1. Trimming takes 4 bases off V and 0 bases off J; junction bases not matched to a gene: 2.